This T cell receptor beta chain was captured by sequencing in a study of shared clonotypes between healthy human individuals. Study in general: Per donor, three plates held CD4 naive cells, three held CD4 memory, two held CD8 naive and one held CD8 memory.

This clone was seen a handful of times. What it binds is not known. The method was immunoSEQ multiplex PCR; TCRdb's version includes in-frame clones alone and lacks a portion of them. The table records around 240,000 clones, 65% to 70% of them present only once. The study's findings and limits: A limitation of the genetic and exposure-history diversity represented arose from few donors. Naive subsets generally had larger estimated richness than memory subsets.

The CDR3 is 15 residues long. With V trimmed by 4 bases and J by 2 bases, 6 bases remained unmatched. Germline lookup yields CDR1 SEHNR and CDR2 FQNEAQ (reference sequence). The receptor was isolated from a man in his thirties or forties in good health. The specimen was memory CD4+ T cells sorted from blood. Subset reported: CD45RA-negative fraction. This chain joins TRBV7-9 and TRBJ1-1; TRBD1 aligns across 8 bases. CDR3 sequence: CASSYGTGPNTEAFF. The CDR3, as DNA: TGTGCCAGCAGCTACGGGACAGGCCCCAACACTGAAGCTTTCTTT.